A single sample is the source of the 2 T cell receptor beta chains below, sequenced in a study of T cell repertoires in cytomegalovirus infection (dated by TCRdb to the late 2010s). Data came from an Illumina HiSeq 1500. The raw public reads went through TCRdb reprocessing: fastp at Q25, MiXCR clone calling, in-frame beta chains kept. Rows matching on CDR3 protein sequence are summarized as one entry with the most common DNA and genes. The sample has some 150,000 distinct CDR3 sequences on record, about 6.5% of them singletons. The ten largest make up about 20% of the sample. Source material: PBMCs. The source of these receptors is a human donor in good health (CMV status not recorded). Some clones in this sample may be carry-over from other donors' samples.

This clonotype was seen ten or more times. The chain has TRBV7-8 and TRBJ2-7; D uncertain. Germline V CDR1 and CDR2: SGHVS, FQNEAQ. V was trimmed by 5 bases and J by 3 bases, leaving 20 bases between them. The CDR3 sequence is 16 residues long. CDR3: CASSPPQTGLGYEQYF. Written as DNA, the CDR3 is TGTGCCAGCAGCCCCCCCCAGACGGGTTTAGGCTACGAGCAGTACTTC.

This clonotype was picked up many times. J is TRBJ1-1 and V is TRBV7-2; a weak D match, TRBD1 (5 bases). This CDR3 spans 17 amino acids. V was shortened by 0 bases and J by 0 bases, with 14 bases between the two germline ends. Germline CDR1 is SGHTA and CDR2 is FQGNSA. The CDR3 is CASSLAGWGLLNTEAFF. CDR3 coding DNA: TGTGCCAGCAGCTTAGCCGGTTGGGGACTGTTGAACACTGAAGCTTTCTTT.